The subject of this entry is one T cell receptor (beta chain). This entry comes from a study of blood T cell repertoires in COVID-19. Study background: Sources were T cells, B-cell-depleted T cells, or PBMCs; the material itself was cDNA or gDNA.

Authors' processing steps: Estimates of nucleated cell counts were drawn from the amplification of reference gene primers. The repertoire was sequenced with immunoSEQ multiplex PCR; TCRdb's copy has only in-frame clones and lacks some. That table is the source of V, J and clone size, and D and trimming were worked out from the DNA. The sample holds about 260,000 clones; approximately 82% are singletons and the top ten take 1.9%. Trimming removed 0 bases at V and 2 bases at J, with 8 bases between. Germline V gives CDR1 SGHVS, CDR2 FQNEAQ. This CDR3 has 14 amino acids. The specimen sequenced was peripheral blood. The chain is built from TRBV7-8 and TRBJ2-7, with a possible D match to TRBD2 (6 bases). The source is a woman older than 75 with acute or convalescent COVID-19. The CDR3 sequence is CASSLAGGAYEQYF. The CDR3 DNA sequence: TGTGCCAGCAGCTTAGCGGGAGGAGCCTACGAGCAGTACTTC. The full variable domain, rest sourced from reference TRBV7-8 and TRBJ2-7, is GAGVSQSPRYKVAKRGQDVALRCDPISGHVSLFWYQQALGQGPEFLTYFQNEAQLDKSGLPSDRFFAERPEGSVSTLKIQRTQQEDSAVYLCASSLAGGAYEQYFGPGTRLTVT.